These 14 T cell receptor beta chains were all obtained from the same sample, sequenced in a study of control samples from healthy donors and cancer patients. TCRdb keeps only in-frame clones here, not all; method: immunoSEQ multiplex PCR. The sample lists tens of thousands of clones, about 96% seen once, with about 1% in the top ten. What was sequenced was blood. These receptors all come from a woman aged 18-35 years in good health.

The V and J genes are TRBV11-1 and TRBJ2-7; D unresolved. Per germline, CDR1 SGHAT and CDR2 FQDESV (reference sequence). This CDR3 has 13 amino acids. Trimming took off 5 bases at V and 6 bases at J, with 14 bases between the two ends. As DNA, the CDR3 is TGTGCCAGCAGCCCCCAATTCTGGGGCGAGCAGTACTTC. Protein product: CASSPQFWGEQYF.

This chain links TRBV27 with TRBJ1-4; no clear D gene. V shed 3 bases and J shed 3 bases, with 5 bases lying between them. Germline lookup yields CDR1 MNHEY and CDR2 SMNVEV (reference sequence). CDR3 length: 13 residues. The CDR3 nucleotides are TGTGCCAGCAGTTTCCAAGCTAATGAAAAACTGTTTTTT. Protein sequence: CASSFQANEKLFF.

The chain links TRBV6-5 to TRBJ1-1, with D hard to call. Germline lookup yields CDR1 MNHEY and CDR2 SVGAGI. The CDR3 is 12 amino acids. Trimming stripped 6 bases from V and 0 bases from J, with 5 bases between. In DNA, the CDR3 is TGTGCCAGCAGGTGGATGAACACTGAAGCTTTCTTT. Its protein product is CASRWMNTEAFF.

This chain's CDR3 is CASRGGQEFGYTF. CDR3 bases: TGTGCCAGCAGGGGGGGACAGGAATTTGGCTACACCTTC. The gene calls are TRBV6-5 and TRBJ1-2; 8 bases are a match to TRBD1. The CDR3 is 13 amino acids. CDR1 MNHEY and CDR2 SVGAGI come from the germline V gene. The V gene end was trimmed by 6 bases and the J gene end by 7 bases; junction bases not matched to a gene: 7.

This clone was detected once. The chain joins TRBV5-1 to TRBJ2-3; 10 nucleotides align to TRBD2. Trimming took 0 bases from V and 5 from J; bases not matched to a gene: 3. Looked up from germline, CDR1 is SGHRS and CDR2 is YFSETQ. This CDR3 region has 15 residues. The CDR3 region is CASSLVASGGDTQYF. The CDR3 DNA sequence: TGCGCCAGCAGCTTGGTGGCTAGCGGGGGAGATACGCAGTATTTT.

V gene TRBV28 combines with J gene TRBJ1-2, with 7 bases fitting TRBD1. V was clipped by 5 bases and J by 4 bases; unmatched bases: 7. Germline CDR1 reads MDHEN; CDR2 reads SYDVKM. CDR3 length equals 14 residues. The DNA of the CDR3 is TGTGCCAGCAGTGGTCGGACAGGACCCTATGGCTACACCTTC. Residues: CASSGRTGPYGYTF.

The chain joins TRBV15 to TRBJ2-3; 7 bases align to TRBD2. The CDR3 extends over 16 amino acids. CDR1 is LNHNV, CDR2 YYDKDF, per germline (reference sequence). V shed 0 bases and J 4 bases; nucleotides not matched to a gene: 7. The CDR3 DNA sequence: TGTGCCACCAGCAGAGATCGGGCGGGGGTTTCAGATACGCAGTATTTT. Protein sequence: CATSRDRAGVSDTQYF. Based on the CDR3 plus reference TRBV15 and TRBJ2-3, the full variable domain is DAMVIQNPRYQVTQFGKPVTLSCSQTLNHNVMYWYQQKSSQAPKLLFHYYDKDFNNEADTPDNFQSRRPNTSFCFLDIRSPGLGDTAMYLCATSRDRAGVSDTQYFGPGTRLTVL.

The gene calls are TRBV4-3 and TRBJ2-3; 10 nucleotides agree with TRBD2. The CDR3 consists of 16 residues. The germline gives CDR1 LGHNA, CDR2 YSLEER. J gave up 4 bases and V 0 bases, and 4 bases lay outside the gene matches. In DNA form, the CDR3 reads TGCGCCAGCAGCCAAGATCGAGCGGGGGGGCCAGATACGCAGTATTTT. Protein product: CASSQDRAGGPDTQYF.

The chain combines TRBV6-2 or TRBV6-3 with TRBJ1-6; D unresolved. Germline CDR1 reads MNHEY; CDR2 reads SVGEGT. Deletions cut 6 bases from V and 7 bases from J, with 16 bases between. The length of the CDR3 is 15 residues. For the CDR3, the DNA is TGTGCCAGCAGCCTACTAGTCGGTGGGAATTCACCCCTCCACTTT. It encodes CASSLLVGGNSPLHF.

V and J are TRBV15 and TRBJ1-4, with D possibly matching TRBD1 (6 bases). Trimming took off 2 bases at V and 6 bases at J, with 13 bases between the two ends. Germline V gives CDR1 LNHNV, CDR2 YYDKDF (reference sequence). The CDR3 is made up of 15 amino acids. CDR3 sequence: CATSRNREDHEKLFF. The CDR3 DNA reads TGTGCCACCAGCAGAAACAGGGAGGATCATGAAAAACTGTTTTTT.

V gene TRBV5-5 combines with J gene TRBJ1-2; unclear D gene. V lost 1 base and J lost 0, with 10 bases in between. The CDR3 has 15 residues. The germline gives CDR1 SGHKS, CDR2 YYEKEE (reference sequence). The CDR3 loop is CASSLREGANYGYTF. CDR3 DNA sequence: TGTGCCAGCAGCTTGCGGGAGGGAGCTAACTATGGCTACACCTTC.

The chain joins TRBV5-4 to TRBJ1-1; D may be TRBD1 (5 bases). CDR3 length: 12 residues. V was shortened by 4 bases and J by 10 bases, with 14 bases between the two germline ends. The germline gives CDR1 SGHNT, CDR2 YYREEE (reference sequence). CDR3 amino acids: CASSGTDLAAFF. The CDR3 DNA sequence: TGTGCCAGCAGCGGGACCGACCTAGCAGCTTTCTTT.

On this clone itself: This sample also contains other DNA sequences that code for the same CDR3. The CDR3 sequence is CASSLLGGRGGRYEQYF. CDR3 nucleotide sequence: TGTGCCAGCAGCTTACTTGGGGGGCGCGGGGGCCGCTACGAGCAGTACTTC. J is TRBJ2-7 and V is TRBV7-9; possible D gene TRBD2, 7 bases. The ends were cut back, 2 bases at V and 3 bases at J, with 20 bases in the middle. Germline CDR1 is SEHNR and CDR2 is FQNEAQ (reference sequence). This CDR3 is built from 17 residues.

This sequence joins TRBV7-2 and TRBJ1-1; possibly TRBD1 for D (6 bases). The CDR3 loop spans 13 amino acids. Trimming removed 4 bases at V and 3 bases at J, with 9 bases between. Per the germline V gene, CDR1 is SGHTA and CDR2 is FQGNSA. The CDR3 nucleotides are TGTGCCAGCAGCTCACAGGGCTACACTGAAGCTTTCTTT. It specifies CASSSQGYTEAFF.